The T cell receptor (beta chain) described here comes from a study of Graves' ophthalmopathy and Graves' hyperthyroidism. The starting material, more than 8 ml of fresh peripheral blood, provided the PBMCs. This clonotype was found many times. The antigen is undetermined. The CDR3 covers 15 residues. Germline lookup yields CDR1 LNHDA and CDR2 SQIVND (reference sequence). The V end was cut by 6 bases, the J end by 5 bases, with 19 bases between. Study results and caveats: For separating ophthalmopathy from stable hyperthyroidism, a 13-signature model gave about 90% sensitivity and approximately 80% specificity. Ophthalmopathy progression cases were predicted by the model with approximately 66% sensitivity and about 72% specificity.

As the template, RNA transcripts were used to amplify TCR beta CDR3 regions. Second-round multiplex PCR came after first-round RT-PCR with HTBI primers. From the multiplex PCR reads, TCRdb called clonotypes with MiXCR, one entry per CDR3 protein. This table holds a few hundred thousand distinct CDR3 sequences, 15% to 20% found once. The TCR comes from an adult woman with stable Graves' hyperthyroidism. This rearrangement joins TRBV19 to TRBJ2-5, with D possibly being TRBD1 (6 bases). The specimen was peripheral blood. The CDR3 nucleotides are TGTGCCAGTAGACGGGACACCGGAGATTTGGAGACCCAGTACTTC. Residues: CASRRDTGDLETQYF.